The present entry profiles one TCR beta chain with its context. In its sample, this clonotype was seen a few times. Its antigen remains undetermined. No clone much larger than this one lies a single base away; base qualities are absent. The data were taken from a study of blood T cells in healthy people across ages (dated by TCRdb to between 2014 and 2017). General notes on the study: Template switching captured roughly one uniquely barcoded TCR beta cDNA molecule per two T cells in model experiments. Age-related changes in TCR beta repertoire diversity were measured in the study by deep sequencing normalized with unique cDNA molecular identifiers. Four age groups were formed from the donors: young (average 16 years), middle-aged (approximately 40), aged (about 62) and long-lived (more than 75). For two donors (one aged 18 to 30 and one aged 80 or older), the study analyzed two additional independent replicas of 1 million unique cDNA reads from the same blood draw.

What the work shows at the level of the full study, not this receptor alone: The CMV infection status of donors was not known, potentially confounding age-related changes in expanded clonotypes. Total diversity estimates from one million sequenced T cells were considered lower bounds and underestimates. The long-lived group showed more naive CD4+ T cells, fewer expanded clones and increased TCR diversity than the aged group, suggesting age selection. As age increased, observed TCR beta diversity per million T cells dropped in a roughly linear way, and a significant reduction was already evident by age around 41. Observed TCR beta diversity correlated strongly with the percentage of naive T cells measured by flow cytometry. Because profiling used bulk unsorted PBMCs, naive and antigen-experienced compartments could not be compared conclusively.

Donors were 40 or so systemically healthy Caucasian individuals from Russia aged roughly 6 to 95 years. Roughly 11 milliliters of peripheral blood were drawn from each donor into EDTA-treated Vacutainer tubes. Ficoll-Paque density-gradient centrifugation was used to isolate PBMCs, with at least 7 million obtained per sample. Total RNA, at least 6 micrograms per sample, was extracted from PBMCs with Trizol reagent. For every donor, an aliquot of PBMCs went through flow cytometry to measure the percentages of naive CD45RAhigh/CD27high T cells. Libraries were built with 5' RACE. Sequencing was performed on an Illumina HiSeq 2500. A second PCR of roughly 6 to 12 cycles was run with a J-beta primer mix and a sample-barcoded 5' primer. A unique molecular identifier was introduced onto each TCR beta cDNA molecule by a template-switch 5' adaptor carrying 12 random nucleotides. At least 2.5 million CDR3-containing paired-end reads were obtained from each sample. First-strand cDNA was synthesized from all RNA with the Mint cDNA synthesis kit, primed by a TRBC-specific oligonucleotide. Following uracil-DNA glycosylase treatment, all cDNA underwent a first 18-cycle PCR with the universal primers M1SS and BC2_uni_R. The authors' analysis ran thus. For normalization, 1 million high-quality reads were randomly selected from each sample, with every read carrying a distinct molecular identifier. Instead of being binned into consensus sequences, reads with shared molecular identifiers were discarded. CDR3 identification, clonotype clustering and error correction used MiTCR with a Q25 quality threshold and the strictest error-elimination algorithm. A nonparametric unseen species model using Euler transformation provided a lower-bound estimate of total TCR beta diversity. TCRdb handled the public reads itself, with Q25 trimming in fastp and clone calling in MiXCR, and kept productive beta chains. CDR3 protein sequences are deduplicated, and each keeps its most common genes and DNA. In this record, the V and J calls reflect TCRdb's handling and not the investigators' own analysis. The sample table records 750,000 to 950,000 distinct CDR3 sequences; just under 30% of these occur just once. Roughly a tenth of the sample rests with the top ten.

CDR1 MNHEY and CDR2 SVGAGI are derived from the germline V gene. The CDR3 sequence holds 14 residues, the cysteine and phenylalanine included. Just CDR3 DNA is preserved here, 42 bases in frame from base 1. V is cut by 9 bases and J by 0 bases, and the space between the germline ends is 12 bases. A further study also used this sample, focusing on T cells of mothers and their children. As noted in the second study: Nine systemically healthy Caucasian individuals served as donors, namely three mothers together with their six children. cDNA synthesis used all of the extracted RNA, with approximately 1.4 ug of RNA in each 15 ul reaction. In the second PCR, sample barcodes and 2-4 random nucleotides were introduced via the M1S primer. Over 8.5 million TCR beta CDR3 reads were obtained for each mother, and approximately 2.9 million reads were obtained for each child. In both related and unrelated pairs, thymic selection shapes the output of TCR recombination in a similar way, with inherited differences having only a minor effect. Normalized repertoire overlap was always slightly but never significantly higher in related than unrelated mother-child pairs. No persistent microchimeric T cell clones were detected, at a sensitivity of roughly 100 clones per million clonotypes. To look for features that set related mother-child pairs apart from unrelated individuals, the researchers ran deep NGS to compare the TCR beta repertoires of mothers and children. The mean age was 40 +/- 4 years for the mothers and approximately 11 +/- 4 years for the children. Libraries were sequenced on Illumina HiSeq 2000 with 100+100 nt paired-end reads after adapter ligation with NEBNext reagents. To prevent cross-contamination, the mother and child libraries were prepared a month apart and were sequenced in separate runs. Between roughly 500,000 and 2,300,000 distinct TCR beta clonotypes were identified per donor. Naive TCR beta clonotypes were estimated from low-frequency clonotypes matched to each donor's FACS-determined naive share, without sorting.

The sequence came from a woman in her thirties or forties in good health. Sequencing used blood. This sequence uses TRBV6-5 and TRBJ2-4, with no confident D gene call. The bases are TGTGCCAGTGGGAAATATCCAGCCAAAAACATTCAGTACTTC. Its amino acids are CASGKYPAKNIQYF.